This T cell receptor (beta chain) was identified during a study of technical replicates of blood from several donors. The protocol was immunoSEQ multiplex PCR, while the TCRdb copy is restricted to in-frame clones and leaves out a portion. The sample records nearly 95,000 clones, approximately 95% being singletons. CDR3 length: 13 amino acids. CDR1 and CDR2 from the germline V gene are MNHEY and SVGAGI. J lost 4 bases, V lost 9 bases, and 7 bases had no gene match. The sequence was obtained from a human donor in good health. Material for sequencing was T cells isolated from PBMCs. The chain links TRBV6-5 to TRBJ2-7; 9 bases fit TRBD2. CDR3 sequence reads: CASSGSTVYEQYF. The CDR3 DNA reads TGTGCCAGTAGCGGGAGCACGGTATACGAGCAGTACTTC.